This record covers a single TCR beta chain. Its antigen is undetermined. The CDR3 length is 15 residues. Trimming left V 11 bases short and J 3 bases short, with 23 bases between. CDR1 MNHEY and CDR2 SVGAGI come from the germline V gene. PCR was performed using 60 Vbeta and 13 Jbeta primers. Repertoires were generated with immunoSEQ multiplex PCR, while TCRdb's copy carries only in-frame clones and drops some. The table shows fewer than 200,000 clones, with approximately 80% occurring only once. The sample originates from a study of cytomegalovirus exposure and HLA in healthy donors. Study context: There were roughly 120 million unique TCR beta sequences, drawn from about 179 million T cells, in an earlier analysis.

Study-level points and caveats: The study flagged some 170 TCR beta chains as cytomegalovirus-associated.

The receptor was derived from a woman aged 18-35 years in good health and CMV-seronegative. The sequenced material came from PBMCs. The chain uses TRBV6-5 and TRBJ2-7; a weak D match, TRBD1 (6 bases). The chain's CDR3 is CAQRDKVSTGYEQYF. In DNA form, the CDR3 reads TGTGCCCAAAGGGACAAAGTCTCTACGGGCTACGAGCAGTACTTC.